One sample yielded the 6 T cell receptor beta chains listed below, sequenced in a study of blood T cell repertoires in COVID-19. Some clones are missing from TCRdb's copy, which holds only in-frame ones; the method was immunoSEQ multiplex PCR. The table has about 180,000 clones, about 87% seen once. Material for sequencing was peripheral blood. Receptor source: a woman aged 25 to 45 with acute or convalescent COVID-19.

DNA for the CDR3: TGTGCCAGTAGAGACAGGGGGAGGGCAGATACGCAGTATTTT. This encodes CASRDRGRADTQYF. The gene calls are TRBV19 and TRBJ2-3, with TRBD1 matching 9 bases. V dropped 6 bases and J dropped 4; count of bases not matched to a gene: 5. CDR3 length: 14 residues. Germline V gene lookup returns CDR1 LNHDA and CDR2 SQIVND (reference sequence).

The gene calls are TRBV28 and TRBJ2-7; unclear D gene. This CDR3 region has 11 residues. V was shortened by 7 bases and J by 5 bases, with 9 bases between the two germline ends. Germline CDR1 and CDR2: MDHEN and SYDVKM. This CDR3 is CASMGSNEQYF. In DNA form, the CDR3 reads TGTGCCAGCATGGGCAGCAACGAGCAGTACTTC.

V usage is TRBV11-2 and J usage is TRBJ1-3; TRBD1 agrees at 7 bases. CDR1 is SGHAT, CDR2 FQNNGV, per germline. Trimming at V came to 5 bases and at J to 1 base, leaving 5 bases not matched to a gene. The CDR3 totals 15 residues. CDR3 bases: TGTGCCAGCAGCCGAACAGGGGCGTCTGGAAACACCATATATTTT. It yields the protein CASSRTGASGNTIYF.

This clone came up once. This rearrangement joins TRBV2 to TRBJ2-5; 9 bases align to TRBD1. The CDR3 is 15 amino acids. V was pared by 10 bases and J by 2 bases, with 11 bases of the junction left unmatched. CDR1 is SNHLY and CDR2 is FYNNEI in the germline V gene. CDR3 DNA sequence: TGTGCCATAAACGCAGGGACAGGGAGACAAGAGACCCAGTACTTC. Its protein is CAINAGTGRQETQYF.

This rearrangement joins TRBV4-1 to TRBJ1-1; the match to TRBD1 covers 12 bases. Losses at the gene ends were 5 bases for V and 9 bases for J; bases not matched to a gene: 4. Germline CDR1 reads MGHRA; CDR2 reads YSYEKL. The CDR3 consists of 13 residues. This chain's CDR3 is CASSYRDRGQAFF. Here the CDR3 DNA reads TGCGCCAGCAGCTACCGGGACAGGGGGCAAGCTTTCTTT.

The chain carries TRBV9 and TRBJ2-3; the D gene is possibly TRBD2 (6 bases). The length of the CDR3 is 14 residues. The V end was cut by 3 bases, the J end by 4 bases, with 12 bases between. Germline V gives CDR1 SGDLS, CDR2 YYNGEE. CDR3 loop: CASSASGRPDTQYF. The CDR3 DNA reads TGTGCCAGCAGCGCTTCGGGGAGGCCAGATACGCAGTATTTT.